The 16 T cell receptor beta chains reported below all come from one sample, sequenced in a study of OX40 agonist ivuxolimab in advanced cancers. Sequencing used immunoSEQ multiplex PCR; TCRdb keeps in-frame clones, though not all of them. The sample has 20,000 to 30,000 clones, approximately 79% seen once. The source material was CD4+ or CD8+ T cells sorted from blood, sampled in a trial of the OX40 agonist ivuxolimab. The receptors come from an adult with an advanced solid tumor such as melanoma, head and neck, liver or kidney cancer.

The J gene is TRBJ1-3, the V gene TRBV11-2; 8 positions match TRBD1. Looked up from germline, CDR1 is SGHAT and CDR2 is FQNNGV. This CDR3 spans 16 amino acids. J lost 4 bases, V lost 5 bases, and 10 bases had no gene match. As DNA, the CDR3 is TGTGCCAGCAGCCCTCCTCAGGGGGCGGGAGGAAACACCATATATTTT. Residues: CASSPPQGAGGNTIYF.

This rearrangement joins TRBV28 to TRBJ2-3, with 7 bases identical to TRBD1. The germline gives CDR1 MDHEN, CDR2 SYDVKM. CDR3 length: 18 residues. J gave up 2 bases and V 2 bases, and 13 bases lay outside the gene matches. CDR3 sequence reads: CASSLLPTTGSITDTQYF. Written as DNA, the CDR3 is TGTGCCAGCAGTTTACTTCCGACGACAGGGTCCATCACAGATACGCAGTATTTT.

V gene TRBV30 combines with J gene TRBJ1-1; weak D call: TRBD1 (6 bases). Trimming removed 1 base from V and 4 bases from J, with 7 bases in between. This CDR3 contains 12 residues. Germline V gene lookup returns CDR1 GTSNPN and CDR2 SVGIG (reference sequence). CDR3 protein: CAWSAQGTEAFF. The DNA of the CDR3 is TGTGCCTGGAGTGCACAGGGCACTGAAGCTTTCTTT.

The chain uses TRBV27 and TRBJ2-3; TRBD1 matches 8 bases. The CDR3 has 15 amino acids. The V gene end was trimmed by 3 bases and the J gene end by 0 bases; junction bases not matched to a gene: 2. Germline values: CDR1 MNHEY, CDR2 SMNVEV (reference sequence). The CDR3 spells CASSLQGASTDTQYF. The CDR3 coding sequence is TGTGCCAGCAGTTTGCAGGGGGCTAGCACAGATACGCAGTATTTT.

This chain links TRBV9 with TRBJ1-1; D might be TRBD1 (6 bases). Trimming stripped 5 bases from V and 1 base from J, with 15 bases between. The CDR3 runs to 15 residues. CDR1 and CDR2 from the germline V gene are SGDLS and YYNGEE. The CDR3 nucleotides read TGTGCCAGCAGTTACGTGAGGGGGAAGAACACTGAAGCTTTCTTT. Translated, it gives CASSYVRGKNTEAFF.

The genes are TRBV14 and TRBJ1-2; 8 bases are a match to TRBD1. The CDR3 loop spans 16 amino acids. Germline assignment: CDR1 SGHDN and CDR2 FVKESK. Trimming cost V 2 bases and J 4 bases; bases outside gene matches: 9. As DNA, the CDR3 is TGTGCCAGCAGCCAACGAGGACAGGGCTCCATCTATGGCTACACCTTC. It encodes CASSQRGQGSIYGYTF. The entire variable domain, with the rest obtained from reference TRBV14 and TRBJ1-2, is as follows: EAGVTQFPSHSVIEKGQTVTLRCDPISGHDNLYWYRRVMGKEIKFLLHFVKESKQDESGMPNNRFLAERTGGTYSTLKVQPAELEDSGVYFCASSQRGQGSIYGYTFGSGTRLTVV.

The chain couples TRBV7-6 to TRBJ1-1; D gene ambiguous. The CDR3 is 12 amino acids. Germline lookup yields CDR1 SGHVS and CDR2 FNYEAQ. V was pared by 5 bases and J by 4 bases, with 8 bases between. The CDR3 loop is CASSLDGTEAFF. DNA of the CDR3: TGTGCCAGCAGCCTGGATGGCACTGAAGCTTTCTTT.

V usage is TRBV7-9 and J usage is TRBJ1-2; TRBD1 aligns across 8 bases. V trimming: 3 bases; J trimming: 4 bases; junction bases outside the gene matches: 10. Germline values: CDR1 SEHNR, CDR2 FQNEAQ (reference sequence). The CDR3 sequence is 16 residues long. CDR3 region: CASSFSAGGGFYGYTF. CDR3 DNA: TGTGCCAGCAGCTTTTCAGCAGGGGGCGGCTTCTATGGCTACACCTTC.

The chain employs TRBV9 and TRBJ1-2; D gene unclear. The germline V gene has CDR1 SGDLS and CDR2 YYNGEE. The V end was cut by 0 bases, the J end by 7 bases, with 7 bases between. This CDR3 contains 12 residues. CDR3 sequence (DNA): TGTGCCAGCAGCGTAGAAGGCCGTGGCTACACCTTC. As protein: CASSVEGRGYTF.

V and J are TRBV7-9 and TRBJ2-7, with TRBD2 matching 8 bases. V gave up 1 base and J gave up 3 bases; unmatched junction bases: 2. From germline, CDR1 is SEHNR and CDR2 FQNEAQ (reference sequence). The CDR3 extends over 14 amino acids. CDR3 in DNA: TGTGCCAGCAGCTTAGAACTAGCGGTCTACGAGCAGTACTTC. Translated, it gives CASSLELAVYEQYF. The variable domain in full, completed from reference TRBV7-9 and TRBJ2-7, reads DTGVSQNPRHKITKRGQNVTFRCDPISEHNRLYWYRQTLGQGPEFLTYFQNEAQLEKSRLLSDRFSAERPKGSFSTLEIQRTEQGDSAMYLCASSLELAVYEQYFGPGTRLTVT.

This chain's CDR3 is CASSVGGQETQYF. The CDR3 nucleotides read TGTGCCAGCAGCGTAGGTGGTCAGGAGACCCAGTACTTC. The gene calls are TRBV9 and TRBJ2-5; D is ambiguous. The CDR3 has 13 residues. CDR1 is SGDLS and CDR2 is YYNGEE in the germline V gene. V lost 0 bases to trimming and J lost 5 bases, with 8 bases between them.

The chain carries TRBV15 and TRBJ1-4, with D unclear. In germline, CDR1 is LNHNV, CDR2 YYDKDF (reference sequence). The V gene lost 0 bases and the J gene lost 10 bases, with 0 bases spanning the gap. This CDR3 has 10 residues. CDR3 in DNA: TGTGCCACCAGCAGAGAAAAACTGTTTTTT. Translated: CATSREKLFF.

In this sample, this clone turned up a few times. The gene calls are TRBV6-4 and TRBJ1-1, with 11 bases identical to TRBD1. In germline, CDR1 is MRHNA, CDR2 SNTAGT. The CDR3 is 16 amino acids. V dropped 5 bases and J dropped 2; count of bases not matched to a gene: 7. CDR3 sequence (DNA): TGTGCCAGCAGTTTACAGGACAGGGGGCAAAACACTGAAGCTTTCTTT. The encoded protein is CASSLQDRGQNTEAFF.

This chain links TRBV6-1 with TRBJ1-2; D possibly corresponds to TRBD1 (6 bases). The CDR3 contains 13 residues. Germline CDR1 is MNHNS and CDR2 is SASEGT. V lost 11 bases, J lost 3 bases, and 16 bases lay in between. The CDR3 nucleotides are TGTGCCGTCCCCGGGACACGCTACTATGGCTACACCTTC. This translates into CAVPGTRYYGYTF.

This clone was seen a handful of times. The J gene is TRBJ2-3, the V gene TRBV19, with 7 positions matching TRBD2. The CDR3 extends over 17 amino acids. After removal of 2 bases from V and 5 bases from J, the junction contained 13 bases not matched to a gene. The germline V gene encodes CDR1 LNHDA and CDR2 SQIVND (reference sequence). Here the CDR3 reads CASSIMGRAFQGDTQYF. DNA for the CDR3: TGTGCCAGTAGTATAATGGGGAGGGCCTTTCAGGGAGATACGCAGTATTTT.

This CDR3 reads CASLRSGGAGDTQYF. CDR3 nucleotide sequence: TGCGCCAGCTTAAGAAGCGGGGGGGCAGGAGATACGCAGTATTTT. This sequence joins TRBV5-1 and TRBJ2-3; 10 nucleotides align to TRBD2. Germline CDR1 and CDR2: SGHRS and YFSETQ. CDR3 length: 15 amino acids. The trim removed 7 bases at V and 5 bases at J, leaving 10 bases unmatched. Full variable domain (rest looked up from reference TRBV5-1 and TRBJ2-3): KAGVTQTPRYLIKTRGQQVTLSCSPISGHRSVSWYQQTPGQGLQFLFEYFSETQRNKGNFPGRFSGRQFSNSRSEMNVSTLELGDSALYLCASLRSGGAGDTQYFGPGTRLTVL.